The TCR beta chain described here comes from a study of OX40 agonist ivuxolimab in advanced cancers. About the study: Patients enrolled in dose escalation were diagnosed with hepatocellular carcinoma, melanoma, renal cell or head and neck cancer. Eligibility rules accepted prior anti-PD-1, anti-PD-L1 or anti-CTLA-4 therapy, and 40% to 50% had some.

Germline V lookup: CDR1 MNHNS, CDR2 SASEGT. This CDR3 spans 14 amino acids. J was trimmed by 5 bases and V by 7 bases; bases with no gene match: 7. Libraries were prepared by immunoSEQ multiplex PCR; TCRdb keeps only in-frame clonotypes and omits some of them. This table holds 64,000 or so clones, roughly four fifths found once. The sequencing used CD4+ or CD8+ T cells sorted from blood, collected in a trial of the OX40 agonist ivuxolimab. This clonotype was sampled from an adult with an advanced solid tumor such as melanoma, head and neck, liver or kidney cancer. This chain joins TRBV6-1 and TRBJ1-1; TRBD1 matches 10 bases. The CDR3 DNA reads TGTGCCAGCACCCGGACAGGGGGACTTACTGAAGCTTTCTTT. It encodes CASTRTGGLTEAFF.